The 18 T cell receptor beta chains below were found in one sample sequenced in a study of T cell responses to AZD1222 COVID-19 vaccine (dated by TCRdb to the early 2020s). Libraries were built with the immunoSEQ multiplex PCR assay. TCRdb holds this immuneACCESS table with in-frame rearrangements only. Some clones are missing; in checked studies, unresolved V genes explain under half, and the rest has no known cause. Across this sample there are about 180,000 clones, with around 93% seen only once. Clones ranked in the top ten supply approximately 0.98% of the sample. The time point label here, explained by the study, means: about 28 days (+/-7) after the second vaccine dose. The treatment or condition label of this sample denotes: meningococcal conjugate vaccine given as trial control. The sequenced sample was peripheral blood, obtained 28 days after the second dose of the MenACWY control vaccine. These TCRs come from an adult who received the MenACWY meningococcal vaccine as a control.

This rearrangement joins TRBV19 to TRBJ1-4, with a tentative D call TRBD1 (5 bases). The CDR3 totals 14 residues. Germline-derived CDR1 and CDR2 are LNHDA and SQIVND (reference sequence). V dropped 3 bases and J dropped 5 bases, with 10 bases sitting between them. The CDR3, as DNA: TGTGCCAGTAGTATGACAGTATCGAATGAAAAACTGTTTTTT. This gives the protein CASSMTVSNEKLFF.

V gene TRBV4-3 combines with J gene TRBJ1-1; 9 positions agree with TRBD1. Trimming took 4 bases from V and 8 from J; bases not matched to a gene: 5. This CDR3 is built from 13 residues. The germline CDR1 and CDR2 sequences are LGHNA and YSLEER. The CDR3 nucleotides are TGCGCCAGCAGCCGAAACAGGGGGCGCGAAGCTTTCTTT. It is translated as CASSRNRGREAFF.

The rearrangement joins TRBV7-2 to TRBJ2-7; D may match TRBD1 or TRBD2 (5 bases each). The germline gives CDR1 SGHTA, CDR2 FQGNSA. V lost 0 bases, J lost 7 bases, and 19 bases lay in between. CDR3 length: 16 residues. The CDR3: CASSLARTQYGGEQYF. The CDR3 nucleotides read TGTGCCAGCAGCTTAGCGCGGACACAATACGGAGGTGAGCAGTACTTC.

The rearrangement joins TRBV5-4 to TRBJ1-3, with D unresolved. V gave up 1 base and J gave up 0 bases, with 5 bases separating them. Looked up from germline, CDR1 is SGHNT and CDR2 is YYREEE (reference sequence). CDR3 size: 14 residues. CDR3 coding DNA: TGTGCCAGCAGCTTGAAGGCCTCTGGAAACACCATATATTTT. Its translation: CASSLKASGNTIYF.

The rearrangement joins TRBV7-6 to TRBJ2-2; 14 bases line up with TRBD2. CDR3 length: 16 residues. Germline assignment: CDR1 SGHVS and CDR2 FNYEAQ. V gave up 7 bases and J gave up 7 bases; unmatched junction bases: 8. CDR3 coding DNA: TGTGCCAGCACCCCGACTAGCGGGGGGGCCCTCGGGGAGCTGTTTTTT. This sequence encodes CASTPTSGGALGELFF.

The genes are TRBV5-1 and TRBJ1-2; D is ambiguous. V was trimmed by 0 bases and J by 4 bases, leaving 13 bases between them. This CDR3 has 15 residues. The germline gives CDR1 SGHRS, CDR2 YFSETQ. This chain's CDR3 is CASSLDEGDVYGYTF. CDR3 DNA: TGCGCCAGCAGCTTGGATGAAGGCGACGTCTATGGCTACACCTTC.

The rearrangement joins TRBV27 to TRBJ2-5; D is uncertain. This CDR3 contains 11 residues. The V end was cut by 5 bases, the J end by 6 bases, with 7 bases between. Germline CDR1 is MNHEY and CDR2 is SMNVEV (reference sequence). CDR3 nucleotide sequence: TGTGCCAGCAGTCCCATCAAGACCCAGTACTTC. This translates into CASSPIKTQYF.

Comments on this clone: No DNA is shown, since the ends of the CDR3 on it are uncertain; the CDR3 is the one TCRdb lists. This chain connects TRBV7-9 to TRBJ1-1. Including both end residues, the CDR3 is 14 amino acids long. Germline V gene data show CDR1 as SEHNR and CDR2 as FQNEAQ (reference sequence). The CDR3 region is CASSFGDGETEAFF.

This clone was seen just once. The chain recombines TRBV3-1 (or the pseudogene TRBV3-2) with TRBJ2-3, with 10 bases fitting TRBD2. V trimming: 4 bases; J trimming: 4 bases; junction bases outside the gene matches: 8. Germline CDR1 is LGHDT and CDR2 is YNNKEL (reference sequence). The CDR3 covers 16 residues. This CDR3 is CASSPSGGARADTQYF. CDR3 bases: TGTGCCAGCAGCCCGAGCGGGGGGGCCCGGGCAGATACGCAGTATTTT.

The chain couples TRBV29-1 to TRBJ1-1; weak D call: TRBD1 (6 bases). This CDR3 has 13 residues. Trimming removed 4 bases at V and 1 base at J, with 10 bases between. CDR1 is SQVTM and CDR2 is ANQGSEA in the germline V gene. CDR3 coding DNA: TGCAGCGTTGCGGGGGGCCCGAACACTGAAGCTTTCTTT. As protein: CSVAGGPNTEAFF.

The chain has TRBV30 and TRBJ1-6; D is unclear. The CDR3 spans 13 residues. CDR1 and CDR2 (germline): GTSNPN, SVGIG (reference sequence). V was trimmed by 1 base and J by 13 bases, leaving 14 bases between them. Here the CDR3 reads CAWSAQGTVPLHF. The CDR3 DNA reads as TGTGCCTGGAGTGCCCAAGGTACGGTTCCCCTCCACTTT.

The J gene is TRBJ1-2, the V gene TRBV3-1 (or the pseudogene TRBV3-2); D unclear. The germline V and J ends were trimmed by 1 base and 6 bases, with 3 bases remaining between them. There are 11 residues in the CDR3. Germline V gene data show CDR1 as LGHDT and CDR2 as YNNKEL (reference sequence). The CDR3 nucleotides read TGTGCCAGCAGCCAAGTTCATGGCTACACCTTC. This gives the protein CASSQVHGYTF.

This rearrangement joins TRBV7-8 to TRBJ1-6, with D possibly matching TRBD1 (5 bases). The V and J ends lost 0 bases and 0 bases respectively, with 12 bases between them. The CDR3 loop spans 18 amino acids. Germline CDR1 SGHVS, CDR2 FQNEAQ. The CDR3 here is CASSLAGTGGSYNSPLHF. DNA for the CDR3: TGTGCCAGCAGCTTAGCTGGAACCGGGGGCTCCTATAATTCACCCCTCCACTTT.

V gene TRBV7-9 combines with J gene TRBJ1-2, with 7 bases fitting TRBD1. The CDR3 consists of 15 residues. V shed 1 base, J shed 6 bases, and the junction held 8 bases outside the gene matches. CDR1 is SEHNR and CDR2 is FQNEAQ in the germline V gene (reference sequence). As DNA, the CDR3 is TGTGCCAGCAGCTTAGGTGTCAGGGGGTTGCATGGCTACACCTTC. This gives the protein CASSLGVRGLHGYTF.

The rearrangement joins TRBV29-1 to TRBJ1-4, with TRBD1 matching over 7 bases. Germline values: CDR1 SQVTM, CDR2 ANQGSEA. V was clipped by 4 bases and J by 8 bases; unmatched bases: 13. There are 15 residues in the CDR3. The CDR3 coding sequence is TGCAGCGTTGGGGGATCTCGTTCCAGGGGGGAAAAACTGTTTTTT. Translating gives CSVGGSRSRGEKLFF.

The chain carries TRBV11-2 and TRBJ1-5; D is possibly TRBD1 (5 bases). Germline-derived CDR1 and CDR2 are SGHAT and FQNNGV. This CDR3 has 13 amino acids. V lost 2 bases and J lost 6, with 8 bases in between. The chain's CDR3 is CASSLNQGQPQHF. The CDR3 DNA sequence: TGTGCCAGCAGCTTAAATCAGGGTCAGCCCCAGCATTTT.

This clone was found once. The genes are TRBV11-3 and TRBJ1-3, with a weak D call TRBD1 (6 bases). This CDR3 region has 15 residues. The ends were cut back, 3 bases at V and 0 bases at J, with 9 bases in the middle. Germline-derived CDR1 and CDR2 are SGHNT and YENEEA. CDR3 DNA: TGTGCCAGCAGCTTGGGGGGCAGCTCTGGAAACACCATATATTTT. Translated: CASSLGGSSGNTIYF.

The V and J genes are TRBV6-5 and TRBJ1-4; possible D gene TRBD1, 6 bases. V was clipped by 10 bases and J by 8 bases, with 20 bases between them. Germline CDR1 reads MNHEY; CDR2 reads SVGAGI. The CDR3 loop spans 14 amino acids. The CDR3 bases are TGTGCCACTGGGGTGGGACACCAGGGGGAAAAACTGTTTTTT. Protein product: CATGVGHQGEKLFF.